Listed here are 7 T cell receptor beta chains from one sample, sequenced in a study of OX40 agonist ivuxolimab in advanced cancers. Some clones are missing from TCRdb's copy, which holds only in-frame ones; the method was immunoSEQ multiplex PCR. The data hold about 91,000 clones, with less than 90% observed a single time. The source material was CD4+ or CD8+ T cells sorted from blood, sampled in a trial of the OX40 agonist ivuxolimab. The source is an adult with an advanced solid tumor such as melanoma, head and neck, liver or kidney cancer.

CDR3 DNA: TGTGCCAGCAGACGGGACGTCGACAATGAGCAGTTCTTC. Its translation is CASRRDVDNEQFF. The chain links TRBV11-3 to TRBJ2-1; D may correspond to TRBD1 or TRBD2 (5 bases each). The CDR3 has 13 residues. Trimming pared 6 bases from V and 5 bases from J, leaving 11 bases between. The germline V gene encodes CDR1 SGHNT and CDR2 YENEEA.

The rearrangement uses TRBV30 and TRBJ2-7; D gene ambiguous. CDR3 length equals 12 residues. V lost 2 bases to trimming and J lost 6 bases, with 11 bases between them. Germline CDR1 GTSNPN, CDR2 SVGIG (reference sequence). In nucleotides, the CDR3 is TGTGCCTGGAGTTCACCCATACTCGAGCAGTACTTC. Translated, it gives CAWSSPILEQYF.

V and J are TRBV7-2 and TRBJ1-4; unclear D gene. The CDR3 extends over 16 amino acids. Trimming removed 2 bases at V and 0 bases at J, with 10 bases between. Germline V gene data show CDR1 as SGHTA and CDR2 as FQGNSA. In DNA form, the CDR3 reads TGTGCCAGCAGCTTAATTGGCAGAGCAACTAATGAAAAACTGTTTTTT. It specifies CASSLIGRATNEKLFF.

The chain recombines TRBV5-3 with TRBJ2-1, with 11 nucleotides matching TRBD1. TRBV5-3 is reported as an ORF; its role is uncertain. The CDR3 loop spans 18 amino acids. The J segment lost 9 bases and the V segment lost 1 base, leaving 15 bases of the junction unmatched. The CDR3 spells CARSLYASGQGAYGEQFF. As DNA, the CDR3 is TGTGCCAGAAGCTTGTATGCCTCTGGACAGGGGGCTTATGGTGAGCAGTTCTTC.

This chain joins TRBV19 and TRBJ1-4; 8 nucleotides match TRBD1. The CDR3 has 15 residues. CDR1 LNHDA and CDR2 SQIVND come from the germline V gene (reference sequence). With V trimmed by 4 bases and J by 7 bases, 8 bases remained unmatched. CDR3 in DNA: TGTGCCAGTAGTAAATGGACAGGGTGGGCTGAAAAACTGTTTTTT. This translates into CASSKWTGWAEKLFF.

The chain recombines TRBV28 with TRBJ1-1, with TRBD1 as a possible D gene (5 bases). Germline-derived CDR1 and CDR2 are MDHEN and SYDVKM. The V and J ends lost 7 bases and 3 bases respectively, with 12 bases between them. The CDR3 has 13 residues. CDR3 amino acids: CASITGSYTEAFF. CDR3 coding DNA: TGTGCCAGCATTACAGGTTCATACACTGAAGCTTTCTTT.

This clone has a handful of counts. This same CDR3 is encoded by further DNA sequences in the sample. The rearrangement uses TRBV18 and TRBJ1-2; D is unresolved. Trimming removed 2 bases at V and 4 bases at J, with 5 bases between. Looked up from germline, CDR1 is KGHSH and CDR2 is LQKENI. There are 12 residues in the CDR3. CDR3 in DNA: TGTGCCAGCTCACCAGAGGGCTATGGCTACACCTTC. Protein product: CASSPEGYGYTF.